These 21 T cell receptor beta chains came from one sample sequenced in a study of T-cell reconstitution after alpha-beta-depleted transplantation in children. Unique molecular identifiers were used in preparing the TCRbeta library. TCRdb fed the PCR reads into MiXCR, producing one record per CDR3 protein. The repertoire consists of 250,000 or so distinct CDR3 sequences, with 6.5% to 10% occurring once and the leading ten covering 6.3%. This specimen consisted of PBMCs, mostly from graft donor cells, obtained 180 days after TCRalphabeta/CD19-depleted stem cell transplant. The receptors stem from a male patient younger than 18 who had a stem cell transplant for acute lymphoblastic leukemia, so the T cells may come from the graft donor.

The chain uses TRBV3-1 and TRBJ1-2; D call uncertain. The germline gives CDR1 LGHDT, CDR2 YNNKEL (reference sequence). This CDR3 is built from 15 residues. The V and J ends lost 4 bases and 8 bases respectively, with 20 bases between them. The CDR3 protein is CASSPRSTVPLGYTF. The DNA for the CDR3 is TGTGCCAGCAGCCCAAGGTCTACAGTTCCCTTAGGCTACACCTTC.

This clonotype was counted at least ten times. The rearrangement joins TRBV15 to TRBJ2-5, with 7 bases aligning to TRBD1. The CDR3 sequence is 14 residues long. V lost 8 bases, J lost 4 bases, and 10 bases stayed unmatched. Germline lookup yields CDR1 LNHNV and CDR2 YYDKDF (reference sequence). The CDR3 protein is CATGVTGRLETQYF. The CDR3 DNA sequence: TGTGCCACCGGGGTGACAGGGCGGTTAGAGACCCAGTACTTC.

This clonotype showed up many times. The CDR3 DNA sequence: TGTGCCAGCAGCGTCGTGACCCCAGCGGGGGGGGTCTACAATGAGCAGTTCTTC. It encodes CASSVVTPAGGVYNEQFF. The chain recombines TRBV9 with TRBJ2-1, with 10 bases aligning to TRBD2. Germline trimming cut 2 bases from V and 3 bases from J; bases unmatched to any gene: 11. The germline V gene encodes CDR1 SGDLS and CDR2 YYNGEE. The CDR3 is 18 residues long.

This clonotype was counted many times. The chain carries TRBV29-1 and TRBJ2-3; TRBD2 agrees at 9 bases. V lost 7 bases, J lost 2 bases, and 4 bases stayed unmatched. Germline loops: CDR1 SQVTM, CDR2 ANQGSEA. There are 13 residues in the CDR3. The CDR3 DNA reads TGCAGCGCGAGCGGGAGGCTCACAGATACGCAGTATTTT. It codes for CSASGRLTDTQYF.

The chain has TRBV25-1 and TRBJ2-5; no definite D call. The germline gives CDR1 MGHDK, CDR2 SYGVNS. The CDR3 is 15 residues long. The V end was cut by 4 bases, the J end by 1 base, with 13 bases between. The CDR3: CASSVFSLTQETQYF. CDR3 coding DNA: TGTGCCAGCAGTGTTTTCAGCCTAACCCAAGAGACCCAGTACTTC.

Details on this clonotype: A much larger clone sits a single nucleotide away, making a read error possible. CDR3 in DNA: TGTGCCAGCAGCCAAGACCAGGGTGACGATCAGTACTTC. Amino acids: CASSQDQGDDQYF. The chain has TRBV3-1 and TRBJ2-7, with D possibly TRBD1 on 5 matching bases. This CDR3 is 13 amino acids long. Germline values: CDR1 LGHDT, CDR2 YNNKEL (reference sequence).

This clonotype came up many times. V and J are TRBV29-1 and TRBJ1-4; 9 bases map to TRBD1. Germline trimming cut 5 bases from V and 5 bases from J; bases unmatched to any gene: 6. The germline V gene has CDR1 SQVTM and CDR2 ANQGSEA. CDR3 length equals 14 residues. The CDR3 protein is CSVLPGQGNEKLFF. The CDR3 bases are TGCAGCGTTCTCCCGGGACAGGGAAATGAAAAACTGTTTTTT.

This clonotype has ten or more counts. This sequence joins TRBV20-1 and TRBJ2-2, with TRBD2 matching 8 bases. The CDR3 covers 16 residues. V gave up 0 bases and J gave up 8 bases; unmatched junction bases: 11. Looked up from germline, CDR1 is DFQATT and CDR2 is SNEGSKA (reference sequence). The CDR3 loop is CSARDPGRAGGGELFF. The CDR3 DNA reads as TGCAGTGCTAGAGATCCCGGGAGGGCCGGAGGTGGGGAGCTGTTTTTT.

This clonotype came up many times. The CDR3, as DNA: TGTGCCAGCAGTGCTAGCGACTCCCATCTCAATGAGCAGTTCTTC. This translates into CASSASDSHLNEQFF. The rearrangement uses TRBV7-3 and TRBJ2-1, with D possibly matching TRBD2 (6 bases). The CDR3 loop spans 15 amino acids. CDR1 is SGHTA and CDR2 is FQGTGA in the germline V gene. Trimming left V 6 bases short and J 6 bases short, with 18 bases between.

This clonotype was seen ten or more times. The rearrangement uses TRBV20-1 and TRBJ2-7; 8 bases fit TRBD1. CDR1 DFQATT and CDR2 SNEGSKA come from the germline V gene (reference sequence). The ends lost 6 bases at V and 7 bases at J; junction bases unmatched: 11. The CDR3 loop spans 13 amino acids. The CDR3 region is CSALGQGGSEQYF. The CDR3 DNA sequence: TGCAGTGCCTTAGGACAGGGCGGCTCGGAGCAGTACTTC.

In this sample, this clonotype turned up many times. V and J are TRBV7-2 and TRBJ2-3; D is unresolved. The CDR3 is 17 amino acids. V was trimmed by 7 bases and J by 3 bases, leaving 23 bases between them. In germline, CDR1 is SGHTA, CDR2 FQGNSA. The CDR3, as DNA: TGTGCCAGCACCGACCTCTCTAGAATGGAACCTACAGATACGCAGTATTTT. Residues: CASTDLSRMEPTDTQYF.

In the case of this clonotype: This may be a read error: a much more frequent sequence differs by one nucleotide. The J gene is TRBJ1-3, the V gene TRBV9; D is unclear. The CDR3 loop spans 14 amino acids. Germline V CDR1 and CDR2: SGDLS, YYNGEE. CDR3 DNA: TGTGCCAGCAGCACCAGATTCTCTGGAAACGCCATATATTTT. This sequence encodes CASSTRFSGNAIYF.

In its sample, this clonotype was seen a few times. The J gene is TRBJ2-3, the V gene TRBV6-1, with 7 bases fitting TRBD2. Germline V gene lookup returns CDR1 MNHNS and CDR2 SASEGT. The CDR3 is 14 residues long. V gave up 6 bases and J gave up 3 bases; unmatched junction bases: 6. The CDR3 sequence: CASSSGLWTDTQYF. The CDR3 nucleotides read TGTGCCAGCAGCTCGGGACTATGGACAGATACGCAGTATTTT.

This clonotype was recorded at least ten times. This chain uses TRBV2 with TRBJ1-3; 7 bases fit TRBD1. Trimming removed 7 bases from V and 3 bases from J; junction bases left unmatched: 9. Germline CDR1 SNHLY, CDR2 FYNNEI. The CDR3 covers 15 residues. The CDR3 here is CASTRIGGNGNTIYF. For the CDR3, the DNA is TGTGCCAGCACCCGGATAGGGGGCAATGGAAACACCATATATTTT.

This clonotype showed up many times. The chain employs TRBV7-9 and TRBJ2-4; D remains unclear. The germline V and J ends were trimmed by 5 bases and 2 bases, with 16 bases remaining between them. Germline loops: CDR1 SEHNR, CDR2 FQNEAQ (reference sequence). The CDR3 totals 16 residues. The CDR3 is CASSPAPRLPKNIQYF. The CDR3 nucleotides are TGTGCCAGCAGCCCCGCCCCCCGGCTACCCAAAAACATTCAGTACTTC.

This clonotype has at least ten counts. The chain employs TRBV28 and TRBJ2-7; 8 positions agree with TRBD2. The J segment lost 2 bases and the V segment lost 3 bases, leaving 6 bases of the junction unmatched. Germline V CDR1 and CDR2: MDHEN, SYDVKM. The CDR3 runs to 15 residues. Here the CDR3 reads CASSFPSGGAYEQYF. The CDR3 nucleotides read TGTGCCAGCAGTTTCCCGAGCGGGGGCGCCTACGAGCAGTACTTC.

There are many counts of this clonotype. The chain recombines TRBV5-5 with TRBJ1-5, with D hard to call. V dropped 0 bases and J dropped 7 bases, with 14 bases sitting between them. CDR3 length: 15 residues. Germline V CDR1 and CDR2: SGHKS, YYEKEE (reference sequence). DNA of the CDR3: TGTGCCAGCAGCTTGGGGACGGGAGTATTCCAGCCCCAGCATTTT. As protein: CASSLGTGVFQPQHF. The full variable domain, with the rest looked up from reference TRBV5-5 and TRBJ1-5, is DAGVTQSPTHLIKTRGQQVTLRCSPISGHKSVSWYQQVLGQGPQFIFQYYEKEERGRGNFPDRFSARQFPNYSSELNVNALLLGDSALYLCASSLGTGVFQPQHFGDGTRLSIL.

The chain recombines TRBV7-3 with TRBJ2-1, with 8 bases aligning to TRBD2. J lost 2 bases, V lost 5 bases, and 5 bases had no gene match. Germline V gene sequence: CDR1 SGHTA, CDR2 FQGTGA. This CDR3 has 15 amino acids. CDR3 amino acids: CASSPAGAPYNEQFF. The CDR3 DNA reads as TGTGCCAGCAGCCCAGCGGGAGCGCCCTACAATGAGCAGTTCTTC.

This clonotype showed up many times. The V gene is TRBV9, the J gene TRBJ2-6; a possible D gene is TRBD2 (6 bases). Trimming removed 4 bases from V and 2 bases from J, with 10 bases in between. Germline CDR1 is SGDLS and CDR2 is YYNGEE. The CDR3 contains 15 residues. CDR3 loop: CASSPWGAGANVLTF. CDR3 nucleotide sequence: TGTGCCAGCAGCCCCTGGGGGGCTGGGGCCAACGTCCTGACTTTC.

This clonotype has ten or more counts. The chain couples TRBV20-1 to TRBJ2-1; TRBD1 or TRBD2 may be the D gene (5 bases each). V was pared by 2 bases and J by 11 bases, with 19 bases between. The germline gives CDR1 DFQATT, CDR2 SNEGSKA (reference sequence). The CDR3 has 14 amino acids. The CDR3 DNA reads as TGCAGTGCTAGACCAGAAGTTCTTCGGGGCCAGCAGTTCTTC. Amino acids: CSARPEVLRGQQFF.

This clonotype was detected many times. The chain combines TRBV28 with TRBJ2-5, with 9 bases matching TRBD2. This CDR3 comprises 16 residues. With 2 bases clipped from V and 7 bases from J, the junction kept 11 bases outside the gene matches. In germline, CDR1 is MDHEN, CDR2 SYDVKM. The CDR3 coding sequence is TGTGCCAGCAGTTTACTGGGGTCTAGCGGGGTTGGGACCCAGTACTTC. It specifies CASSLLGSSGVGTQYF. The whole variable domain, filled in from reference TRBV28 and TRBJ2-5, reads DVKVTQSSRYLVKRTGEKVFLECVQDMDHENMFWYRQDPGLGLRLIYFSYDVKMKEKGDIPEGYSVSREKKERFSLILESASTNQTSMYLCASSLLGSSGVGTQYFGPGTRLLVL.